Below are 26 T cell receptor beta chains sequenced from a single sample in a study of OX40 agonist ivuxolimab in advanced cancers. Generated by immunoSEQ multiplex PCR, the TCRdb table keeps only in-frame clones and is missing some. The table shows more than 45,000 clones, with roughly 84% occurring only once. This sample comprised CD4+ or CD8+ T cells sorted from blood, obtained in a trial of the OX40 agonist ivuxolimab. The origin of the receptors is an adult with an advanced solid tumor such as melanoma, head and neck, liver or kidney cancer.

The rearrangement uses TRBV28 and TRBJ1-4; a possible D gene is TRBD1 (6 bases). Germline CDR1 is MDHEN and CDR2 is SYDVKM. The CDR3 runs to 13 residues. Trimming pared 6 bases from V and 8 bases from J, leaving 13 bases between. The CDR3 is CASSPPRGEKLFF. CDR3 DNA sequence: TGTGCCAGCAGCCCCCCCAGGGGCGAAAAACTGTTTTTT. The variable domain in full, with the rest retrieved from reference TRBV28 and TRBJ1-4, is DVKVTQSSRYLVKRTGEKVFLECVQDMDHENMFWYRQDPGLGLRLIYFSYDVKMKEKGDIPEGYSVSREKKERFSLILESASTNQTSMYLCASSPPRGEKLFFGSGTQLSVL.

The count of this clone is one. The chain links TRBV28 to TRBJ2-7; D ambiguous. CDR1 and CDR2 (germline): MDHEN, SYDVKM. This CDR3 spans 14 amino acids. With 3 bases removed from V and 0 bases from J, the gap between germline ends came to 9 bases. The CDR3 loop reads CASSLAVYSYEQYF. The CDR3 bases are TGTGCCAGCAGTTTGGCGGTGTACTCCTACGAGCAGTACTTC.

This chain links TRBV19 with TRBJ1-2, with unresolved D. V was clipped by 5 bases and J by 0 bases, with 13 bases between them. Germline assignment: CDR1 LNHDA and CDR2 SQIVND (reference sequence). The CDR3 covers 15 residues. The CDR3 here is CASSFTRTSNYGYTF. The CDR3 DNA reads TGTGCCAGTAGTTTCACGAGGACCTCTAACTATGGCTACACCTTC.

This rearrangement joins TRBV7-2 to TRBJ1-2; 9 nucleotides match TRBD1. From germline, CDR1 is SGHTA and CDR2 FQGNSA. J gave up 6 bases and V 5 bases, and 7 bases lay outside the gene matches. The CDR3 length is 14 residues. The CDR3 nucleotides are TGTGCCAGCAGCACAGGGGGCTTCGGTGATGGCTACACCTTC. It codes for CASSTGGFGDGYTF. Complete variable domain (other parts from reference TRBV7-2 and TRBJ1-2): GAGVSQSPSNKVTEKGKDVELRCDPISGHTALYWYRQSLGQGLEFLIYFQGNSAPDKSGLPSDRFSAERTGGSVSTLTIQRTQQEDSAVYLCASSTGGFGDGYTFGSGTRLTVV.

This chain joins TRBV27 and TRBJ2-3; 10 bases agree with TRBD1. CDR1 is MNHEY and CDR2 is SMNVEV in the germline V gene (reference sequence). The CDR3 contains 20 residues. Trimming at V came to 2 bases and at J to 0 bases, leaving 14 bases not matched to a gene. The chain's CDR3 is CASSLADRGLVGLSTDTQYF. In DNA, the CDR3 is TGTGCCAGCAGTTTAGCAGACAGGGGGCTGGTGGGCTTAAGCACAGATACGCAGTATTTT.

The V call is TRBV29-1, the J call TRBJ1-2; possibly TRBD1 for D (5 bases). This CDR3 region has 14 residues. With 7 bases removed from V and 2 bases from J, the gap between germline ends came to 17 bases. Germline V CDR1 and CDR2: SQVTM, ANQGSEA. The CDR3 DNA reads TGCAGCGCCAACCTCCAGGGCCTCAACTATGGCTACACCTTC. Amino acids: CSANLQGLNYGYTF.

The chain links TRBV2 to TRBJ1-4; D remains unclear. This CDR3 has 12 residues. The V and J ends lost 6 bases and 5 bases respectively, with 7 bases between them. Per germline, CDR1 SNHLY and CDR2 FYNNEI. As DNA, the CDR3 is TGTGCCAGCAGCAACCGGAATGAAAAACTGTTTTTT. This sequence encodes CASSNRNEKLFF.

The rearrangement links TRBV19 to TRBJ2-7, with TRBD2 as a possible D gene (5 bases). The V end was cut by 4 bases, the J end by 3 bases, with 16 bases between. The CDR3 is made up of 15 amino acids. CDR1 is LNHDA, CDR2 SQIVND, per germline (reference sequence). CDR3 bases: TGTGCCAGTAGTAACGGACTGCTCGCCGGCTACGAGCAGTACTTC. Translation: CASSNGLLAGYEQYF.

This clone was detected a few times. V gene TRBV27 combines with J gene TRBJ2-7; D may correspond to TRBD1 or TRBD2 (5 bases each). The germline V gene has CDR1 MNHEY and CDR2 SMNVEV (reference sequence). This CDR3 region has 16 residues. Deletions cut 3 bases from V and 3 bases from J, with 18 bases between. CDR3 protein: CASSLRVGVGDYEQYF. The CDR3 DNA is TGTGCCAGCAGTTTGCGGGTAGGGGTAGGAGACTACGAGCAGTACTTC.

This clone was recorded only once. V and J are TRBV5-4 and TRBJ1-1; 7 bases map to TRBD1. Germline CDR1 reads SGHNT; CDR2 reads YYREEE (reference sequence). The CDR3 length is 14 residues. With V trimmed by 4 bases and J by 0 bases, 3 bases remained unmatched. CDR3 amino acids: CASSRDRVNTEAFF. In DNA form, the CDR3 reads TGTGCCAGCAGCCGAGACAGGGTGAACACTGAAGCTTTCTTT.

CDR3 nucleotide sequence: TGTGCCAGCACTCTAAGGGGAATTCAAGAGACCCAGTACTTC. Amino acid sequence: CASTLRGIQETQYF. The V gene is TRBV2, the J gene TRBJ2-5, with D possibly being TRBD1 (5 bases). The CDR3 spans 14 residues. CDR1 is SNHLY, CDR2 FYNNEI, per germline. V gave up 7 bases and J gave up 2 bases, with 14 bases separating them.

This clone occurred a few times. The J gene is TRBJ1-4, the V gene TRBV19; 12 bases are a match to TRBD1. There are 19 residues in the CDR3. CDR1 and CDR2 (germline): LNHDA, SQIVND (reference sequence). V shed 6 bases, J shed 5 bases, and the junction held 16 bases outside the gene matches. The CDR3 here is CASRMKPGQGAGWNEKLFF. In nucleotides, the CDR3 is TGTGCCAGTAGGATGAAACCGGGACAGGGGGCCGGGTGGAATGAAAAACTGTTTTTT.

V gene TRBV10-1 combines with J gene TRBJ1-6, with D perhaps TRBD1 (5 bases). V gave up 0 bases and J gave up 10 bases, with 13 bases separating them. This CDR3 has 15 residues. The germline gives CDR1 WNHNN, CDR2 SYGVQD (reference sequence). In DNA, the CDR3 is TGCGCCAGCAGTGAGTCTACGGGGGGATCGTCACCCCTCCACTTT. The encoded protein is CASSESTGGSSPLHF.

The CDR3 region has the DNA TGTGCCAGCAGCCCTAGCGGGAGTAGAGAGACCCAGTACTTC. It translates to CASSPSGSRETQYF. The chain carries TRBV11-3 and TRBJ2-5; 10 nucleotides agree with TRBD2. The ends lost 5 bases at V and 4 bases at J; junction bases unmatched: 4. This CDR3 contains 14 residues. Germline assignment: CDR1 SGHNT and CDR2 YENEEA.

The CDR3: CASSSLGTEGHNEQFF. Written as DNA, the CDR3 is TGTGCCAGCAGTTCCCTCGGGACAGAGGGGCACAATGAGCAGTTCTTC. This chain joins TRBV6-5 and TRBJ2-1; 7 nucleotides align to TRBD1. In germline, CDR1 is MNHEY, CDR2 SVGAGI. The CDR3 extends over 16 amino acids. With V trimmed by 4 bases and J by 5 bases, 11 bases remained unmatched.

This clone was observed a single time. The chain links TRBV6-1 to TRBJ2-3; 9 bases agree with TRBD2. CDR1 MNHNS and CDR2 SASEGT come from the germline V gene. The junction had 8 bases not matched to a gene; V was cut back by 4 bases and J by 3 bases. CDR3 length equals 16 residues. CDR3 DNA: TGTGCCAGCAGTGCGACTAGCGGAATGCTAACAGATACGCAGTATTTT. Translated: CASSATSGMLTDTQYF.

Only a few counts were recorded for this clone. This rearrangement joins TRBV21-1 to TRBJ2-3; the DNA was not compared with TRBD2, the D call given in the table. TRBV21-1 is recorded as a pseudogene. This CDR3 contains 19 residues. In DNA form, the CDR3 reads TGTGCCAGCAGCATAGGAGCCGGGACTAGCGGGAGAATCGCAGATACGCAGTATTTT. Translation gives CASSIGAGTSGRIADTQYF.

The chain couples TRBV5-8 to TRBJ2-7, with TRBD1 matching 7 bases. CDR3 size: 15 residues. Losses at the gene ends were 2 bases for V and 0 bases for J; bases not matched to a gene: 5. The V gene's germline CDR1 is SGHTS and CDR2 YDEGEE. CDR3 sequence reads: CASSLAGTDSYEQYF. In DNA, the CDR3 is TGTGCCAGCAGCTTAGCCGGGACAGACTCCTACGAGCAGTACTTC.

The J gene is TRBJ1-5, the V gene TRBV29-1, with a possible D match to TRBD1 (5 bases). Trimming removed 4 bases at V and 0 bases at J, with 7 bases between. This CDR3 spans 13 amino acids. The V gene's germline CDR1 is SQVTM and CDR2 ANQGSEA. The CDR3 nucleotides are TGCAGCGTTGGGGGGAATAGCAATCAGCCCCAGCATTTT. It codes for CSVGGNSNQPQHF.

This chain joins TRBV11-2 and TRBJ1-1; TRBD1 is a possible D gene (5 bases). Per the germline V gene, CDR1 is SGHAT and CDR2 is FQNNGV. The CDR3 has 15 residues. V lost 0 bases to trimming and J lost 3 bases, with 11 bases between them. CDR3 DNA sequence: TGTGCCAGCAGCTTAGATGGGGGGGTCCACACTGAAGCTTTCTTT. This translates into CASSLDGGVHTEAFF.

The V gene is TRBV30, the J gene TRBJ1-1, with 8 bases that match TRBD1. The CDR3 has 15 amino acids. Germline CDR1 GTSNPN, CDR2 SVGIG (reference sequence). V was clipped by 2 bases and J by 1 base; unmatched bases: 6. The CDR3 bases are TGTGCCTGGAGTTGGGCACAGGGGGGGAACACTGAAGCTTTCTTT. It is translated as CAWSWAQGGNTEAFF.

This chain joins TRBV20-1 and TRBJ2-5, with D unresolved. This CDR3 has 10 amino acids. V was trimmed by 2 bases and J by 3 bases, leaving 1 base between them. Germline loops: CDR1 DFQATT, CDR2 SNEGSKA (reference sequence). Here the CDR3 reads CSARKETQYF. CDR3 coding DNA: TGCAGTGCTAGAAAAGAGACCCAGTACTTC.

The chain carries TRBV5-1 and TRBJ2-7; 13 nucleotides agree with TRBD2. Per the germline V gene, CDR1 is SGHRS and CDR2 is YFSETQ. This CDR3 region has 16 residues. Losses at the gene ends were 4 bases for V and 5 bases for J; bases not matched to a gene: 9. The CDR3 DNA is TGCGCCAGCAGCCCAGGACTAGCGGGAGACGTCGACGAGCAGTACTTC. It yields the protein CASSPGLAGDVDEQYF.

The chain is built from TRBV19 and TRBJ1-5, with 9 bases identical to TRBD1. This CDR3 contains 19 residues. The germline CDR1 and CDR2 sequences are LNHDA and SQIVND (reference sequence). The ends lost 4 bases at V and 2 bases at J; junction bases unmatched: 15. CDR3 amino acids: CASSRETGGDGLGNQPQHF. The CDR3 bases are TGTGCCAGTAGTAGAGAGACAGGGGGGGATGGATTAGGCAATCAGCCCCAGCATTTT.

The CDR3 DNA is TGTGCCAGCAGTGCTAGCGGGAACAATGAGCAGTTCTTC. This codes for CASSASGNNEQFF. V and J are TRBV6-4 and TRBJ2-1, with 9 nucleotides matching TRBD2. This CDR3 has 13 residues. With V trimmed by 4 bases and J by 5 bases, 0 bases remained unmatched. CDR1 and CDR2 (germline): MRHNA, SNTAGT.

There are a few counts of this clone. This rearrangement joins TRBV7-6 to TRBJ2-7; 9 nucleotides line up with TRBD2. CDR3 length: 16 amino acids. The germline V gene has CDR1 SGHVS and CDR2 FNYEAQ. V was pared by 3 bases and J by 2 bases, with 8 bases of the junction left unmatched. In DNA form, the CDR3 reads TGTGCCAGCAGCTTGACTGATAGCGGGAGTCCCTACGAGCAGTACTTC. The encoded protein is CASSLTDSGSPYEQYF. Together with reference TRBV7-6 and TRBJ2-7, the CDR3 gives the full variable domain: GAGVSQSPRYKVTKRGQDVALRCDPISGHVSLYWYRQALGQGPEFLTYFNYEAQQDKSGLPNDRFSAERPEGSISTLTIQRTEQRDSAMYRCASSLTDSGSPYEQYFGPGTRLTVT.